Listed here are 17 T cell receptor beta chains from one sample, sequenced in a study of blood T cell repertoires in COVID-19. Some clones are missing from TCRdb's copy, which holds only in-frame ones; the method was immunoSEQ multiplex PCR. The sample includes about 130,000 clones, roughly 80% seen only once; the top ten take less than 5%. Sequencing was performed on peripheral blood. The receptor set was obtained from a woman in her 70s with COVID-19, enrolled during active disease.

The CDR3 DNA is TGTGCCAGCAGTGAACCGCGGGGGGTTCAGGCTGCCCTTCGGGGCTACACCTTC. Its protein product is CASSEPRGVQAALRGYTF. The gene calls are TRBV6-1 and TRBJ1-2, with a possible D match to TRBD1 (5 bases). Germline V CDR1 and CDR2: MNHNS, SASEGT. The CDR3 has 18 residues. V was clipped by 2 bases and J by 8 bases, with 27 bases between them.

The chain uses TRBV13 and TRBJ1-3; TRBD1 matches 7 bases. The CDR3 has 16 amino acids. Germline CDR1 reads PRHDT; CDR2 reads FYEKMQ (reference sequence). V was clipped by 5 bases and J by 0 bases; unmatched bases: 7. Here the CDR3 DNA reads TGTGCCAGCAGCGGTACAGGGGTCTACTCTGGAAACACCATATATTTT. Its translation: CASSGTGVYSGNTIYF. Filled out from reference TRBV13 and TRBJ1-3, the complete variable domain reads AAGVIQSPRHLIKEKRETATLKCYPIPRHDTVYWYQQGPGQDPQFLISFYEKMQSDKGSIPDRFSAQQFSDYHSELNMSSLELGDSALYFCASSGTGVYSGNTIYFGEGSWLTVV.

The chain uses TRBV5-6 and TRBJ2-7; TRBD1 matches 8 bases. This CDR3 spans 14 amino acids. Germline assignment: CDR1 SGHDT and CDR2 YYEEEE. The V and J ends lost 4 bases and 7 bases, in that order; junction bases with no gene match: 10. CDR3 protein: CASSPGTGFGEQYF. The CDR3 DNA follows: TGTGCCAGCAGCCCGGGGACAGGTTTTGGGGAGCAGTACTTC.

Written as DNA, the CDR3 is TGTGCCAGCAGCCCCGGGGGGAATGCCTGGACTTTCTTT. Amino acids: CASSPGGNAWTFF. The chain combines TRBV7-9 with TRBJ1-1, with a possible D match to TRBD1 (5 bases). The length of the CDR3 is 13 residues. The V and J ends lost 5 bases and 12 bases respectively, with 19 bases between them. The V gene's germline CDR1 is SEHNR and CDR2 FQNEAQ (reference sequence). The full variable domain, with the rest looked up from reference TRBV7-9 and TRBJ1-1, is DTGVSQNPRHKITKRGQNVTFRCDPISEHNRLYWYRQTLGQGPEFLTYFQNEAQLEKSRLLSDRFSAERPKGSFSTLEIQRTEQGDSAMYLCASSPGGNAWTFFGQGTRLTVV.

V is TRBV5-6 and J is TRBJ1-3; a possible D gene is TRBD1 (5 bases). Trimming took 0 bases from V and 2 from J, leaving 9 bases between them. The V gene's germline CDR1 is SGHDT and CDR2 YYEEEE. The CDR3 totals 15 residues. CDR3 sequence reads: CASSLGGRPGNTIYF. The CDR3 DNA sequence: TGTGCCAGCAGCTTGGGGGGCCGTCCTGGAAACACCATATATTTT.

CDR3 nucleotides: TGTGCCAGCAGTTACTCTGACAACTACGAGCAGTACTTC. Residues: CASSYSDNYEQYF. This sequence joins TRBV6-6 and TRBJ2-7, with D unresolved. Germline lookup yields CDR1 MNHNY and CDR2 SVGAGI (reference sequence). Trimming took 0 bases from V and 3 from J, leaving 6 bases between them. This CDR3 spans 13 amino acids.

The CDR3 loop is CASSYSWNTEAFF. The CDR3 DNA is TGTGCCAGCAGTTACTCCTGGAACACTGAAGCTTTCTTT. This chain links TRBV6-5 with TRBJ1-1; D is unclear. The CDR3 extends over 13 amino acids. Trimming pared 0 bases from V and 1 base from J, leaving 3 bases between. CDR1 and CDR2 (germline): MNHEY, SVGAGI.

J is TRBJ1-5 and V is TRBV28, with 7 bases that match TRBD1. Germline CDR1 reads MDHEN; CDR2 reads SYDVKM. The CDR3 sequence is 14 residues long. J lost 5 bases, V lost 7 bases, and 8 bases had no gene match. CDR3: CASNLYRGHQPQHF. The CDR3, as DNA: TGTGCCAGCAACTTATACAGGGGACATCAGCCCCAGCATTTT.

V usage is TRBV3-1 (or the pseudogene TRBV3-2) and J usage is TRBJ2-1; D is uncertain. The CDR3 contains 12 residues. Trimming took off 1 base at V and 8 bases at J, with 6 bases between the two ends. Germline lookup yields CDR1 LGHDT and CDR2 YNNKEL (reference sequence). The CDR3 DNA is TGTGCCAGCAGCCAAGGCGGCTATGAGCAGTTCTTC. Translated: CASSQGGYEQFF.

The rearrangement joins TRBV6-2 or TRBV6-3 to TRBJ2-3; maybe TRBD2 (7 bases). Trimming removed 6 bases at V and 5 bases at J, with 18 bases between. Per germline, CDR1 MNHEY and CDR2 SVGEGT. There are 15 residues in the CDR3. CDR3 loop: CASSLRGAGGDTQYF. In DNA form, the CDR3 reads TGTGCCAGCAGCCTCCGGGGGGCCGGGGGAGATACGCAGTATTTT.

CDR3 residues: CAIRATSGGETQYF. The CDR3 DNA follows: TGTGCCATTAGGGCCACTAGCGGGGGAGAGACCCAGTACTTC. The gene calls are TRBV10-3 and TRBJ2-5; 11 bases match TRBD2. With V trimmed by 9 bases and J by 4 bases, 7 bases remained unmatched. Looked up from germline, CDR1 is ENHRY and CDR2 is SYGVKD. The CDR3 is 14 residues long.

J is TRBJ1-5 and V is TRBV4-3; 7 bases fit TRBD1. J was trimmed by 4 bases and V by 5 bases; bases with no gene match: 2. The CDR3 is made up of 13 amino acids. Germline lookup yields CDR1 LGHNA and CDR2 YSLEER. CDR3 loop: CASSRGRNQPQHF. The CDR3 DNA reads as TGCGCCAGCAGCAGGGGGCGGAATCAGCCCCAGCATTTT.

The chain couples TRBV5-6 to TRBJ2-7; 7 nucleotides match TRBD2. The CDR3 sequence is 14 residues long. CDR1 and CDR2 from the germline V gene are SGHDT and YYEEEE. The V gene end was trimmed by 4 bases and the J gene end by 3 bases; junction bases not matched to a gene: 7. The DNA of the CDR3 is TGTGCCAGCAGCCTGGGACGGGGGGTCTACGAGCAGTACTTC. This sequence encodes CASSLGRGVYEQYF.

V gene TRBV9 combines with J gene TRBJ2-2; 7 nucleotides align to TRBD2. V shed 4 bases and J 0 bases; nucleotides not matched to a gene: 9. CDR1 is SGDLS and CDR2 is YYNGEE in the germline V gene. This CDR3 has 17 residues. CDR3 region: CASSQTSRGTNTGELFF. The CDR3, as DNA: TGTGCCAGCAGCCAAACCTCGCGGGGGACGAACACCGGGGAGCTGTTTTTT.

V usage is TRBV19 and J usage is TRBJ2-2; TRBD1 aligns across 8 bases. The junction had 5 bases not matched to a gene; V was cut back by 8 bases and J by 6 bases. Germline V CDR1 and CDR2: LNHDA, SQIVND (reference sequence). The CDR3 covers 13 residues. The chain's CDR3 is CASAATGAGELFF. CDR3 nucleotide sequence: TGTGCCAGTGCCGCGACAGGGGCCGGGGAGCTGTTTTTT.

V and J are TRBV19 and TRBJ1-5; TRBD1 might be the D (6 bases). The CDR3 has 17 residues. The V gene's germline CDR1 is LNHDA and CDR2 SQIVND (reference sequence). V lost 6 bases, J lost 6 bases, and 24 bases lay in between. The CDR3: CASRPPLGRGSGQPQHF. CDR3 in DNA: TGTGCCAGTAGACCCCCCTTGGGCAGGGGATCAGGTCAGCCCCAGCATTTT.

This rearrangement joins TRBV28 to TRBJ2-3; possible D gene TRBD1, 5 bases. CDR1 is MDHEN, CDR2 SYDVKM, per germline. The CDR3 is made up of 16 amino acids. V shed 1 base and J shed 2 bases, with 13 bases lying between them. The CDR3 sequence is CASSLSRVQSTDTQYF. DNA for the CDR3: TGTGCCAGCAGTTTATCCAGGGTACAGTCCACAGATACGCAGTATTTT.